This T cell receptor beta chain is from a study of radiotherapy plus CTLA-4 blockade in lung cancer. Across the whole study: Overall, roughly 18% of patients showed an objective response, while approximately 28% attained disease control.

The method was immunoSEQ multiplex PCR; TCRdb's version includes in-frame clones alone and lacks a portion of them. The data contain 48,000 or so clones, almost 85% of them seen just once; the ten biggest clones take up 4.8%. There are a few counts of this clone. Trimming cost V 7 bases and J 4 bases, with 19 bases left between them. Germline-derived CDR1 and CDR2 are LNHDA and SQIVND (reference sequence). The CDR3 has 15 residues. In chemo-refractory metastatic non-small-cell lung cancer, patients got ipilimumab CTLA-4 blockade together with focal radiation. The sample in question was peripheral blood, obtained from a patient treated with radiotherapy plus ipilimumab. This sequence originates from a human donor with non-small cell lung cancer whose response to radiotherapy plus ipilimumab could not be evaluated. The rearrangement uses TRBV19 and TRBJ1-1; D perhaps matches TRBD1 (6 bases). The DNA for the CDR3 is TGTGCCAGTACCCTCCAGGGGTTAGGGGGCACTGAAGCTTTCTTT. Its protein is CASTLQGLGGTEAFF. The full variable domain, its missing parts supplied by reference TRBV19 and TRBJ1-1, is DGGITQSPKYLFRKEGQNVTLSCEQNLNHDAMYWYRQDPGQGLRLIYYSQIVNDFQKGDIAEGYSVSREKKESFPLTVTSAQKNPTAFYLCASTLQGLGGTEAFFGQGTRLTVV.